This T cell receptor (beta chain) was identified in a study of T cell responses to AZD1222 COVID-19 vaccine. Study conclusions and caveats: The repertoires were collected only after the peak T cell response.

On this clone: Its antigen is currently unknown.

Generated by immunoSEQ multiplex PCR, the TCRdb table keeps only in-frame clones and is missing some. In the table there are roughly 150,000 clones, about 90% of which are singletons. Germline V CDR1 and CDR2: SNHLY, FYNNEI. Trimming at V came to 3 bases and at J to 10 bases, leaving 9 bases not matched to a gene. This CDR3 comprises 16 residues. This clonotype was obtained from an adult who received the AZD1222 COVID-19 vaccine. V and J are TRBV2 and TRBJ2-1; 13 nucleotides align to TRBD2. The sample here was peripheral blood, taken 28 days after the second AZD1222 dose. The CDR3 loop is CASSEWGTSGRVEQFF. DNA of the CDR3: TGTGCCAGCAGTGAGTGGGGCACTAGCGGGAGGGTAGAGCAGTTCTTC.